This T cell receptor (beta chain) was sequenced for a study of blood T cell repertoires in COVID-19. In its sample, this clone was seen once. Authors' data handling: Nucleated cell number was recorded as an estimate derived from reference gene primer amplification. Measured with immunoSEQ multiplex PCR; TCRdb has only the in-frame clones, and not every one. That table is the source of V, J and clone size, and D and trimming were worked out from the DNA. The repertoire holds more than 140,000 clones, with approximately 86% as singletons. This TCR derives from a woman in her sixties with acute or convalescent COVID-19. The sequenced material came from peripheral blood.

The CDR3 coding sequence is TGTGCCAGCAGCCCGTTGTCAGGGTCGGGCGAGCAGTACTTC. Translated, it gives CASSPLSGSGEQYF. This chain connects TRBV9 to TRBJ2-7, with D perhaps matching TRBD1 (5 bases). V dropped 4 bases and J dropped 6 bases, with 17 bases sitting between them. The CDR3 totals 14 residues. Germline lookup yields CDR1 SGDLS and CDR2 YYNGEE.